A selection of T cell receptor beta chains follows, all from one sample in a study of cytomegalovirus exposure and HLA in healthy donors. Clones were read by immunoSEQ multiplex PCR, and TCRdb kept only the in-frame ones, dropping some. Among some 150,000 clones, 60% to 85% were seen once, and the ten largest hold 0.75% to 0.8%. Material: PBMCs. The receptors stem from a female donor in good health and CMV-seronegative. CDR3s include the opening cysteine and the closing phenylalanine or tryptophan. The D gene is left open where the match is weak. Size tells how often a clone was seen (once, few, many) or the class of an expanded clone, and some rows leave it out.

clone_size	v_call	d_call	j_call	cdr3_nt	cdr3_aa
few	TRBV5-4	TRBD1	TRBJ1-2	TGTGCCAGCAGCCCGGACAGGGGGTATGGCTACACCTTC	CASSPDRGYGYTF
.	TRBV5-4	TRBD1	TRBJ1-2	TGTGCCAGCAGCTTGGTTTTGACAGGGAAACTTAGGAATGGCTACACCTTC	CASSLVLTGKLRNGYTF
.	TRBV2	TRBD2	TRBJ2-5	TGTGCCAGCAGTGAAGGGACTAGCGGGGGGGCCGTAGAGACCCAGTACTTC	CASSEGTSGGAVETQYF
.	TRBV4-3	.	TRBJ2-1	TGCGCCAGCAGCCAAGAGATTTCCGGGACTTACAATGAGCAGTTCTTC	CASSQEISGTYNEQFF
.	TRBV2	.	TRBJ1-1	TGTGCCAGCATTACGACACGGGGGATCACTGAAGCTTTCTTT	CASITTRGITEAFF
.	TRBV5-4	.	TRBJ1-2	TGTGCCAGCAGCTTGTATGGTTACGGCTATGGCTACACCTTC	CASSLYGYGYGYTF
.	TRBV11-1	.	TRBJ2-4	TGTGCCAGCAGCATAGATGCGGCCAAAAACATTCAGTACTTC	CASSIDAAKNIQYF
few	TRBV13	.	TRBJ1-4	TGTGCCAGCAGCTTAAACTCCATGGGGACATCTTCTGAAAAACTGTTTTTT	CASSLNSMGTSSEKLFF
.	TRBV10-2	.	TRBJ2-7	TGCGCCAGCACTCCCAGACCGGCAGCGGGTCAGTACGAGCAGTACTTC	CASTPRPAAGQYEQYF
.	TRBV6-4	TRBD2	TRBJ2-7	TGTGCCAGCAGTGAAATCGCAACGGGGGGGCCCTACGAGCAGTACTTC	CASSEIATGGPYEQYF
.	TRBV6-6	.	TRBJ1-3	TGTGCCAGCAGTTCTGGGGGGGTCTTGAGAAACACCATATATTTT	CASSSGGVLRNTIYF
.	TRBV7-2	TRBD2	TRBJ2-1	TGTGCCAGCAGCCCTAGTGGGCTAGCGGGAGTGGTGTGGAGTGAGCAGTTCTTC	CASSPSGLAGVVWSEQFF
.	TRBV5-1	.	TRBJ2-7	TGCGCCAGCGGGTTGGACAGCTCTTTGTACGAGCAGTACTTC	CASGLDSSLYEQYF
few	TRBV7-2	TRBD2	TRBJ2-5	TGTGCCAGCAGCTCGGGACTAGCGGGAGAGACCCAGTACTTC	CASSSGLAGETQYF
.	TRBV11-2	TRBD1	TRBJ2-3	TGTGCCAGCAGCTTGACAGGGGGCGTTACTTATACGCAGTATTTT	CASSLTGGVTYTQYF
.	TRBV28	TRBD2	TRBJ2-3	TGTGCCAGCAAAGGACTAGCGGGAGGTACACAATGGGATACGCAGTATTTT	CASKGLAGGTQWDTQYF
.	TRBV2	TRBD2	TRBJ2-7	TGTGCCATTCAACGACTAGCGGGGGGGCATGAGCAGTACTTC	CAIQRLAGGHEQYF
.	TRBV7-9	.	TRBJ2-7	TGTGCCAGCAGGAAGGACTCTACCTACGAGCAGTACTTC	CASRKDSTYEQYF
few	TRBV7-7	TRBD1	TRBJ2-5	TGTGCTAGCAGCTTAGGATTGACGGGACAGGGGGGAGCCCAGTACTTC	CASSLGLTGQGGAQYF
.	TRBV6-5	.	TRBJ1-2	TGTGCCAGCCGGAAGGGGGGAGGGGAATATTCTGGCTACACCTTC	CASRKGGGEYSGYTF
few	TRBV7-3	.	TRBJ1-1	TGTGCCAGCAGCTCCAGTTTGAACACTGAAGCTTTCTTT	CASSSSLNTEAFF
.	TRBV29-1	.	TRBJ2-1	TGCAGCGTTGAATCCCCGGGACAAACCTACAATGAGCAGTTCTTC	CSVESPGQTYNEQFF
.	TRBV10-3	.	TRBJ1-1	TGTGCCATCAGTGAGGGAGGAGGCAGAAACACTGAAGCTTTCTTT	CAISEGGGRNTEAFF
.	TRBV29-1	.	TRBJ1-1	TGCAGCTTCGCCAGGGATGCCTTGACTGAAGCTTTCTTT	CSFARDALTEAFF
.	TRBV18	.	TRBJ1-5	TGTGCCAGCTCAATCAGGCCGCACCCCGAAAGCAATCAGCCCCAGCATTTT	CASSIRPHPESNQPQHF
.	TRBV28	.	TRBJ2-5	TGTGCCAGCAGTCGACAGGTAATCCAAGAGACCCAGTACTTC	CASSRQVIQETQYF
few	TRBV6-6	TRBD1	TRBJ1-4	TGTGCCAGCAGTACCGGGACAGTTAATGAAAAACTGTTTTTT	CASSTGTVNEKLFF
.	TRBV5-1	TRBD2	TRBJ2-1	TGCGCCAGCAGCACCCCTAGCGGGGGACAAAATGAGCAGTTCTTC	CASSTPSGGQNEQFF
few	TRBV9	.	TRBJ1-6	TGTGCCAGCAGCCAAAACTATAATTCACCCCTCCACTTT	CASSQNYNSPLHF
.	TRBV28	TRBD1	TRBJ2-1	TGTGCCAGCAGTCCGCCCCGACAGGGCACTGAGCAGTTCTTC	CASSPPRQGTEQFF
few	TRBV15	.	TRBJ2-6	TGTGCCACCAGCAGAGACGGGACAATTCACTCTGGGGCCAACGTCCTGACTTTC	CATSRDGTIHSGANVLTF